This T cell receptor beta chain appears in the sequencing data of a study of blood T cell repertoires in COVID-19. Study summary: In each case, the material was cDNA or gDNA derived from T cells, B-cell-depleted T cells, or PBMCs.

The germline gives CDR1 PRHDT, CDR2 FYEKMQ (reference sequence). The CDR3 totals 11 residues. V shed 6 bases and J shed 4 bases, with 7 bases lying between them. Profiling relied on immunoSEQ multiplex PCR, and the TCRdb table lists in-frame clones only, not all of them. Here the sample spans some 260,000 clones, roughly 89% being singletons. V gene TRBV13 combines with J gene TRBJ2-7; D is ambiguous. Material: PBMCs or T cells enriched from blood (not recorded which). This clonotype was sampled from a man aged 40-50 years who had recovered from COVID-19. The DNA for the CDR3 is TGTGCCAGCAGTTTGTCTTACGAGCAGTACTTC. Protein sequence: CASSLSYEQYF. Complete variable domain (other parts from reference TRBV13 and TRBJ2-7): AAGVIQSPRHLIKEKRETATLKCYPIPRHDTVYWYQQGPGQDPQFLISFYEKMQSDKGSIPDRFSAQQFSDYHSELNMSSLELGDSALYFCASSLSYEQYFGPGTRLTVT.